This TCR beta chain was sequenced for a study of CD8+CD57+ T cells in acquired aplastic anemia. V lost 11 bases, J lost 2 bases, and 12 bases lay in between. Germline-derived CDR1 and CDR2 are SGHAT and FQDESV (reference sequence). The CDR3 runs to 12 residues. Previously, flow cytometry had revealed CD8+CD57+ cell expansion in the patients chosen for sequencing. This clonotype showed up many times. Genomic DNA, serving as template, underwent TCR beta VDJ and CDR3 profiling. Each CDR3 protein is one row after TCRdb ran MiXCR on the reads. The data contain more than 150,000 distinct CDR3 sequences, nearly 50% of them seen just once; the ten biggest clones take up around 13%.

The chain carries TRBV11-1 and TRBJ1-2; D possibly corresponds to TRBD1 (5 bases). Sample: sorted CD4+, CD8+, or CD8+CD57+ T cells (not recorded which) from PBMCs. This TCR was sampled from a human donor with aplastic anemia. The CDR3 region is CASGGVNYGYTF. For the CDR3, the DNA is TGTGCCTCGGGAGGGGTGAACTATGGCTACACCTTC.